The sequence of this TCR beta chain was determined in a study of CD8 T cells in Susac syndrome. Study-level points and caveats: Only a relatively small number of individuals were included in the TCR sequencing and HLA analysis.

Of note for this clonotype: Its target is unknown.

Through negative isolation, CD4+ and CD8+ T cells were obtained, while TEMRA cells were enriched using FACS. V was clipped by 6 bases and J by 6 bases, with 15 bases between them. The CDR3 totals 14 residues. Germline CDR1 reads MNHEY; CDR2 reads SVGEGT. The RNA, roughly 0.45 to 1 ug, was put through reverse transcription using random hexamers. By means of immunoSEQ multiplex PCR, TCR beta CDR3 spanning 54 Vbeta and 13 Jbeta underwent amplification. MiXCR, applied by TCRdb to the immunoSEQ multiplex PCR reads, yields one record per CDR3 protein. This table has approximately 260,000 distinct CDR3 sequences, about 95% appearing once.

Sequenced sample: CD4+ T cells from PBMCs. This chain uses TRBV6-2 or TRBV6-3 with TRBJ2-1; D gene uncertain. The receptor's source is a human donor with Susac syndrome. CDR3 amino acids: CASSLYRKGNEQFF. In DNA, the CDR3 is TGTGCCAGCAGCCTATACCGGAAAGGCAATGAGCAGTTCTTC.